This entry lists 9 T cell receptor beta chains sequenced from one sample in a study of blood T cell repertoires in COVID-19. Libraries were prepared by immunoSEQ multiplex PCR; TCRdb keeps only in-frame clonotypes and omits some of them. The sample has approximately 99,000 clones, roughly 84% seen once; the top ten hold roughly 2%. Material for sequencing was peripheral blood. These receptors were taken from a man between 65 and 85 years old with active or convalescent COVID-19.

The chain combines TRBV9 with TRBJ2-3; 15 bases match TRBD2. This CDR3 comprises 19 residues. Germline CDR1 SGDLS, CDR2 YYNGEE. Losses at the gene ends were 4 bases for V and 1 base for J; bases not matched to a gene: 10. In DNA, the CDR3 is TGTGCCAGCAGCACGGGACTAGCGGGGGGCAGCCTCGGCACAGATACGCAGTATTTT. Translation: CASSTGLAGGSLGTDTQYF.

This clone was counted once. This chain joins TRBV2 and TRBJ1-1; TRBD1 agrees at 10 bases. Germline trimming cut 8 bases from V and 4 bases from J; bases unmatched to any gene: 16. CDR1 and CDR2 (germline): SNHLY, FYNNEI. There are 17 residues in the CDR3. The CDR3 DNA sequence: TGTGCCAGCCAGACAGGGGGCGCGGGGTGGGGTGTCACTGAAGCTTTCTTT. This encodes CASQTGGAGWGVTEAFF. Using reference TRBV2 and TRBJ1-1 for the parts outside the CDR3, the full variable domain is EPEVTQTPSHQVTQMGQEVILRCVPISNHLYFYWYRQILGQKVEFLVSFYNNEISEKSEIFDDQFSVERPDGSNFTLKIRSTKLEDSAMYFCASQTGGAGWGVTEAFFGQGTRLTVV.

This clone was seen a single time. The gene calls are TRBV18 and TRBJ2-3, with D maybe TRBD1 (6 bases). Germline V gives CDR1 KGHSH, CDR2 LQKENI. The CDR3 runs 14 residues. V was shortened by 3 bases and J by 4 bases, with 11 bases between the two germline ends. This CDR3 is CASSPTQGADTQYF. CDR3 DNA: TGTGCCAGCTCACCGACACAGGGAGCAGATACGCAGTATTTT.

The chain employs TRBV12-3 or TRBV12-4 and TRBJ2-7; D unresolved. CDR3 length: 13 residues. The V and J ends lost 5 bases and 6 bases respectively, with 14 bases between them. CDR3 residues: CASSLVGSGEQYF. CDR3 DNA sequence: TGTGCCAGCAGTCTGGTCGGGTCGGGCGAGCAGTACTTC.

CDR3 residues: CASTEGPVNYGYTF. In DNA, the CDR3 is TGTGCCAGCACCGAGGGCCCAGTAAACTATGGCTACACCTTC. The rearrangement uses TRBV6-5 and TRBJ1-2; D not certain. The CDR3 contains 14 residues. The V gene's germline CDR1 is MNHEY and CDR2 SVGAGI. Trimming removed 7 bases from V and 2 bases from J, with 14 bases in between.

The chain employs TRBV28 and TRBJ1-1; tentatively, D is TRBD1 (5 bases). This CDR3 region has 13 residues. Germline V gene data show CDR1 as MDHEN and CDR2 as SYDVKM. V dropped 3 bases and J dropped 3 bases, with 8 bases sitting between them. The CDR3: CASSLKGDTEAFF. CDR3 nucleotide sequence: TGTGCCAGCAGTTTGAAAGGGGACACTGAAGCTTTCTTT.

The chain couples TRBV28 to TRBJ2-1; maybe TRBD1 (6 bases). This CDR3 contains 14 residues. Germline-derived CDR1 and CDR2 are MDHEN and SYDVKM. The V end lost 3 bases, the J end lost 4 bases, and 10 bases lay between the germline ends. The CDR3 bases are TGTGCCAGCAGTTTGGACAGCGGATACAATGAGCAGTTCTTC. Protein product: CASSLDSGYNEQFF.

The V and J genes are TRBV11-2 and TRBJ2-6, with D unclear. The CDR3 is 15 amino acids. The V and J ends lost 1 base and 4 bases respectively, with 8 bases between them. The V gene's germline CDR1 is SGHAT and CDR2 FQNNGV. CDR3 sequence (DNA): TGTGCCAGCAGCTTAGTCCTTTCGGGGGCCAACGTCCTGACTTTC. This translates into CASSLVLSGANVLTF. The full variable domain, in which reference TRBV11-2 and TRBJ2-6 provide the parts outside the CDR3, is EAGVAQSPRYKIIEKRQSVAFWCNPISGHATLYWYQQILGQGPKLLIQFQNNGVVDDSQLPKDRFSAERLKGVDSTLKIQPAKLEDSAVYLCASSLVLSGANVLTFGAGSRLTVL.

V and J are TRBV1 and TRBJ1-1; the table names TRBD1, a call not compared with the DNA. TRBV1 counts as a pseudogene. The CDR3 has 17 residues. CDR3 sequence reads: CTSSQGQGARRDTEAFF. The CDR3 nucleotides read TGCACCAGCAGCCAGGGACAGGGGGCGCGAAGGGACACTGAAGCTTTCTTT.